One and the same sample provided the 20 T cell receptor beta chains below, sequenced in a study of cytomegalovirus exposure and HLA in healthy donors (dated by TCRdb to 2016 to 2017). Libraries were made using the immunoSEQ multiplex PCR assay. A mixture of 60 forward primers for TCR Vbeta segments and 13 reverse primers for TCR Jbeta segments was used in the multiplex PCR. TCRdb obtained this table from immuneACCESS and retained in-frame rearrangements with V and J assigned. These tables miss some clones; where compared with another copy, unresolved V genes account for less than half of the shortfall, and the remainder is unexplained. The table for this sample lists around 150,000 clones; approximately 85% of them were counted only once. Roughly 2.2% of the sample goes to the ten largest clones. Sequencing was performed on PBMCs. The receptors derive from a man younger than 35 in good health and CMV-seropositive.

This chain uses TRBV13 with TRBJ1-2; 9 positions agree with TRBD1. Unmatched junction bases numbered 5, after V lost 3 bases and J lost 6 bases. The CDR3 spans 14 residues. The germline V gene encodes CDR1 PRHDT and CDR2 FYEKMQ (reference sequence). The CDR3 protein is CASSLEGTGNGYTF. CDR3 nucleotide sequence: TGTGCCAGCAGCTTGGAGGGGACAGGGAATGGCTACACCTTC. Together with reference TRBV13 and TRBJ1-2, the CDR3 gives the full variable domain: AAGVIQSPRHLIKEKRETATLKCYPIPRHDTVYWYQQGPGQDPQFLISFYEKMQSDKGSIPDRFSAQQFSDYHSELNMSSLELGDSALYFCASSLEGTGNGYTFGSGTRLTVV.

This clone was detected a few times. The chain links TRBV9 to TRBJ2-1; 15 nucleotides match TRBD2. The CDR3 loop spans 15 amino acids. Losses at the gene ends were 0 bases for V and 8 bases for J; bases not matched to a gene: 0. From germline, CDR1 is SGDLS and CDR2 YYNGEE. CDR3 DNA sequence: TGTGCCAGCAGCGTAGGGACTAGCGGGGGGGATGAGCAGTTCTTC. Protein: CASSVGTSGGDEQFF.

The V call is TRBV19, the J call TRBJ1-6; weak D call: TRBD1 (6 bases). The V gene lost 5 bases and the J gene lost 0 bases, with 14 bases spanning the gap. The length of the CDR3 is 17 residues. In germline, CDR1 is LNHDA, CDR2 SQIVND (reference sequence). CDR3 region: CASSPRTAFSYNSPLHF. As DNA, the CDR3 is TGTGCCAGTAGTCCCCGGACAGCTTTCTCCTATAATTCACCCCTCCACTTT.

CDR3 sequence (DNA): TGTGCCAGCAGCCAAGATCACGGGAGCTCCTACAATGAGCAGTTCTTC. This sequence encodes CASSQDHGSSYNEQFF. The chain recombines TRBV4-2 with TRBJ2-1; D is perhaps TRBD2 (6 bases). Deletions cut 0 bases from V and 0 bases from J, with 9 bases between. Germline V gene sequence: CDR1 LGHNA, CDR2 YNFKEQ. CDR3 size: 16 residues.

The chain carries TRBV10-3 and TRBJ1-1; D may be TRBD1 (6 bases). Germline-derived CDR1 and CDR2 are ENHRY and SYGVKD. The CDR3 runs to 17 residues. V gave up 5 bases and J gave up 0 bases, with 19 bases separating them. The CDR3 reads CAISTQGNRFMNTEAFF. The CDR3 nucleotides are TGTGCCATCAGTACTCAGGGGAACAGATTCATGAACACTGAAGCTTTCTTT.

V is TRBV10-3 and J is TRBJ2-3, with 10 bases fitting TRBD2. CDR1 and CDR2 (germline): ENHRY, SYGVKD. With 3 bases clipped from V and 1 base from J, the junction kept 4 bases outside the gene matches. This CDR3 has 16 amino acids. CDR3: CAISDGLAGGTDTQYF. CDR3 nucleotide sequence: TGTGCCATCAGTGATGGGCTAGCGGGGGGCACAGATACGCAGTATTTT.

The V gene is TRBV5-1, the J gene TRBJ1-5, with D perhaps TRBD1 (6 bases). With 1 base removed from V and 4 bases from J, the gap between germline ends came to 9 bases. This CDR3 is built from 14 residues. The germline gives CDR1 SGHRS, CDR2 YFSETQ. The CDR3 nucleotides are TGCGCCAGCAGCTTGAACGGACAGAATCAGCCCCAGCATTTT. It yields the protein CASSLNGQNQPQHF. The variable domain in full, completed from reference TRBV5-1 and TRBJ1-5, reads KAGVTQTPRYLIKTRGQQVTLSCSPISGHRSVSWYQQTPGQGLQFLFEYFSETQRNKGNFPGRFSGRQFSNSRSEMNVSTLELGDSALYLCASSLNGQNQPQHFGDGTRLSIL.

The chain joins TRBV6-5 to TRBJ2-5; D is perhaps TRBD2 (5 bases). TRBJ2-7 explains the end of the DNA better; the J call may be wrong. This CDR3 is 16 amino acids long. Germline CDR1 is MNHEY and CDR2 is SVGAGI. The CDR3 nucleotides read TGTGCCAGCAGTTACTCCACGGCGGGCCGATTATACGAGCAGTACTTC. Translation gives CASSYSTAGRLYEQYF.

V is TRBV27 and J is TRBJ2-7, with TRBD2 as a possible D gene (6 bases). Germline V gene lookup returns CDR1 MNHEY and CDR2 SMNVEV (reference sequence). This CDR3 contains 14 residues. V was trimmed by 4 bases and J by 6 bases, leaving 16 bases between them. CDR3 amino acids: CASSSGTRGSEQYF. For the CDR3, the DNA is TGTGCCAGCAGTTCCGGGACTCGGGGGAGCGAGCAGTACTTC.

This chain connects TRBV7-7 to TRBJ2-1; maybe TRBD1 (5 bases). Germline V gives CDR1 SSHAT, CDR2 FNYEAQ (reference sequence). V gave up 1 base and J gave up 1 base, with 8 bases separating them. The CDR3 runs 15 residues. The CDR3 loop is CASSLDQGSYNEQFF. CDR3 in DNA: TGTGCCAGCAGCTTAGACCAGGGATCCTACAATGAGCAGTTCTTC. Full variable domain (remainder filled in from reference TRBV7-7 and TRBJ2-1): GAGVSQSPRYKVTKRGQDVTLRCDPISSHATLYWYQQALGQGPEFLTYFNYEAQPDKSGLPSDRFSAERPEGSISTLTIQRTEQRDSAMYRCASSLDQGSYNEQFFGPGTRLTVL.

To note about this clone: The sample has other DNA sequences that encode this CDR3 too. J is TRBJ2-3 and V is TRBV5-1, with D perhaps TRBD1 (6 bases). Between the trimmed V and J ends, which lost 4 bases and 2 bases, there was a span of 11 bases. Germline CDR1 reads SGHRS; CDR2 reads YFSETQ. The CDR3 covers 14 residues. CDR3 bases: TGCGCCAGCAGCCTGGGACAAATCACAGATACGCAGTATTTT. This translates into CASSLGQITDTQYF.

The chain has TRBV7-3 and TRBJ1-2, with 7 positions matching TRBD1. Germline CDR1 SGHTA, CDR2 FQGTGA. V shed 6 bases and J 4 bases; nucleotides not matched to a gene: 8. The CDR3 covers 14 residues. The CDR3: CASSPQGNGYGYTF. CDR3 bases: TGTGCCAGCAGTCCACAGGGGAATGGCTATGGCTACACCTTC.

This clone came up a few times. The sample contains more than one DNA sequence encoding this CDR3. The V call is TRBV14, the J call TRBJ1-1; 8 positions agree with TRBD1. CDR3 length: 15 residues. With 2 bases clipped from V and 5 bases from J, the junction kept 7 bases outside the gene matches. Germline V gives CDR1 SGHDN, CDR2 FVKESK. CDR3 sequence: CASSQQGALATEAFF. Written as DNA, the CDR3 is TGTGCCAGCAGCCAACAGGGGGCATTAGCGACTGAAGCTTTCTTT.

This clone was observed a few times. The chain is built from TRBV5-1 and TRBJ2-5; tentative D call: TRBD2 (7 bases). The ends were cut back, 1 base at V and 2 bases at J, with 18 bases in the middle. Germline CDR1 reads SGHRS; CDR2 reads YFSETQ. This CDR3 has 17 amino acids. In DNA, the CDR3 is TGCGCCAGCAGCTTGTACGGGGGGAGGGGGGCTCAAGAGACCCAGTACTTC. Translated, it gives CASSLYGGRGAQETQYF.

The chain is built from TRBV9 and TRBJ2-3, with D possibly being TRBD1 (7 bases). Germline-derived CDR1 and CDR2 are SGDLS and YYNGEE. The CDR3 loop spans 17 amino acids. Trimming removed 4 bases at V and 2 bases at J, with 20 bases between. Here the CDR3 reads CASSLEGGTELTDTQYF. CDR3 nucleotides: TGTGCCAGCAGCCTCGAAGGGGGGACAGAGCTCACAGATACGCAGTATTTT.

The rearrangement uses TRBV2 and TRBJ1-1, with 11 bases fitting TRBD1. The CDR3 totals 14 residues. Germline V lookup: CDR1 SNHLY, CDR2 FYNNEI. The junction had 7 bases not matched to a gene; V was cut back by 7 bases and J by 6 bases. The CDR3 sequence is CASTWTGGDPEAFF. CDR3 DNA sequence: TGTGCCAGCACTTGGACAGGGGGCGACCCTGAAGCTTTCTTT.

This chain joins TRBV6-1 and TRBJ1-4, with D unresolved. The germline V gene has CDR1 MNHNS and CDR2 SASEGT. Between the trimmed V and J ends, which lost 1 base and 7 bases, there was a span of 7 bases. CDR3 length: 13 amino acids. CDR3 nucleotide sequence: TGTGCCAGCAGTGAAGGGCAGGCTGAAAAACTGTTTTTT. Its protein is CASSEGQAEKLFF.

J is TRBJ1-2 and V is TRBV6-5; D is possibly TRBD1 (6 bases). The germline gives CDR1 MNHEY, CDR2 SVGAGI. This CDR3 is 14 amino acids long. The ends were cut back, 6 bases at V and 4 bases at J, with 15 bases in the middle. This CDR3 reads CASSPDSLSYGYTF. The CDR3 region has the DNA TGTGCCAGCAGCCCGGACAGTTTGTCCTATGGCTACACCTTC.

The V call is TRBV9, the J call TRBJ2-5, with a possible D match to TRBD1 (6 bases). This CDR3 is 17 amino acids long. Deletions cut 4 bases from V and 2 bases from J, with 21 bases between. Germline CDR1 and CDR2: SGDLS and YYNGEE. CDR3 region: CASSSTGTTGWQETQYF. In nucleotides, the CDR3 is TGTGCCAGCAGCTCGACCGGGACAACTGGCTGGCAAGAGACCCAGTACTTC.

This chain links TRBV13 with TRBJ1-1, with TRBD1 as a possible D gene (5 bases). Trimming pared 0 bases from V and 1 base from J, leaving 12 bases between. The CDR3 is made up of 16 amino acids. Germline V gene lookup returns CDR1 PRHDT and CDR2 FYEKMQ (reference sequence). CDR3 loop: CASSLGYRIKNTEAFF. The CDR3 DNA is TGTGCCAGCAGCTTAGGTTACAGGATAAAGAACACTGAAGCTTTCTTT.